This is a list of T cell receptor beta chains from one sample in a study of response to subunit inactivated influenza vaccine. MiXCR, applied by TCRdb to the RT-PCR reads, yields one record per CDR3 protein. The sample shows under 750,000 distinct CDR3 sequences, approximately 10% of them seen only once. The specimen was PBMCs from blood, collected on the day of vaccination. Source of these receptors: a man over 45 who received an inactivated influenza vaccine. The CDR3 runs from the conserved cysteine through the conserved F or W. D genes are given only for firm matches. Clone size is stated in some rows and not others, as once, few, many or a class when expanded.

d_gene	abundance	v_gene	len	j_gene	CDR3aa	CDR3nt
TRBD1	few	TRBV15	15	TRBJ2-7	CATSRDGQGLGEQYF	TGTGCCACCAGCAGAGACGGACAGGGTTTGGGGGAGCAGTACTTC
.	few	TRBV19	15	TRBJ1-5	CASSIGGPSNQPQHF	TGTGCCAGTAGTATTGGAGGACCTAGCAATCAGCCCCAGCATTTT
.	.	TRBV12-3/TRBV12-4	15	TRBJ2-3	CASVRLWGGTDTQYF	TGTGCCAGCGTTCGGTTGTGGGGGGGCACAGATACGCAGTATTTT
.	few	TRBV5-5	16	TRBJ2-3	CASSLSQAGRTDTQYF	TGTGCCAGCAGCTTGTCCCAGGCGGGGCGCACAGATACGCAGTATTTT
.	.	TRBV24-1	15	TRBJ2-1	CATSEGRNSYNEQFF	TGTGCCACCAGTGAGGGACGCAACTCCTACAATGAGCAGTTCTTC
.	.	TRBV7-8	16	TRBJ2-6	CASSLAGLSGANVLTF	TGTGCCAGCAGCTTAGCGGGACTCTCTGGGGCCAACGTCCTGACTTTC
TRBD1	many	TRBV5-1	15	TRBJ1-1	CASSTRTGVNTEAFF	TGCGCCAGCAGCACCCGAACAGGGGTGAACACTGAAGCTTTCTTT
TRBD2	few	TRBV6-5	16	TRBJ2-1	CASSYSRTSSYNEQFF	TGTGCCAGCAGTTACTCGAGGACTAGCTCCTACAATGAGCAGTTCTTC
TRBD2	few	TRBV10-3	17	TRBJ2-2	CAISEPGLAVNTGELFF	TGTGCCATCAGTGAGCCGGGACTAGCGGTGAACACCGGGGAGCTGTTTTTT
.	.	TRBV5-8	13	TRBJ1-3	CASSLKSGNTIYF	TGTGCCAGCAGCTTGAAGTCTGGAAACACCATATATTTT
TRBD1	once	TRBV19	14	TRBJ1-1	CASSIQQGRPEAFF	TGTGCCAGTAGTATACAACAGGGGAGACCTGAAGCTTTCTTT
.	few	TRBV12-3/TRBV12-4	14	TRBJ1-2	CASSFTGLDYGYTF	TGTGCCAGCAGTTTCACGGGGCTGGACTATGGCTACACCTTC
.	.	TRBV3-1	14	TRBJ2-6	CASSQRTGANVLTF	TGTGCCAGCAGCCAGAGAACTGGGGCCAACGTCCTGACTTTC
.	.	TRBV14	19	TRBJ1-2	CASSQDKRALQTEYYGYTF	TGTGCCAGCAGCCAAGATAAAAGGGCATTACAAACAGAGTACTATGGCTACACCTTC
TRBD2	.	TRBV9	16	TRBJ2-7	CASSVDPSGVRNEQYF	TGTGCCAGCAGCGTCGACCCTAGCGGGGTTCGGAACGAGCAGTACTTC
.	few	TRBV4-3	15	TRBJ2-2	CASSQDDIRSGELFF	TGCGCCAGCAGCCAAGACGACATAAGGTCCGGGGAGCTGTTTTTT
.	few	TRBV2	11	TRBJ2-5	CASREGETQYF	TGTGCCAGCCGAGAAGGAGAGACCCAGTACTTC
.	few	TRBV6-1	13	TRBJ2-2	CASSERGMGELFF	TGTGCCAGCAGTGAGCGAGGGATGGGGGAGCTGTTTTTT
TRBD2	few	TRBV18	18	TRBJ2-1	CASSQPSRSGVIYNEQFF	TGTGCCAGCTCACAACCTTCCCGGAGCGGGGTGATCTACAATGAGCAGTTCTTC
.	few	TRBV12-3/TRBV12-4	16	TRBJ1-6	CASSSWDNSYNSPLHF	TGTGCCAGCAGTTCCTGGGACAACTCCTATAATTCACCCCTCCACTTT
.	few	TRBV4-1	17	TRBJ1-2	CASSPLNLGAITYGYTF	TGCGCCAGCAGCCCACTAAATTTAGGAGCCATTACCTATGGCTACACCTTC
.	many	TRBV3-1	15	TRBJ2-3	CASGLGFSGTDTQYF	TGTGCCAGCGGCTTGGGATTCTCGGGCACAGATACGCAGTATTTT
.	few	TRBV14	14	TRBJ2-6	CASQPYSGANVLTF	TGTGCCAGCCAGCCTTACTCTGGGGCCAACGTCCTGACTTTC
.	few	TRBV24-1	15	TRBJ2-3	CATSVSWSPTDTQYF	TGTGCCACGAGCGTCTCATGGAGCCCCACAGATACGCAGTATTTT
.	.	TRBV6-5	14	TRBJ2-7	CASSYLSGTGEQYF	TGTGCCAGCAGTTACTTGAGCGGGACAGGCGAGCAGTACTTC
.	many	TRBV29-1	10	TRBJ2-1	CSGTYNEQFF	TGCAGCGGGACATACAATGAGCAGTTCTTC
.	.	TRBV29-1	12	TRBJ2-5	CSVGVASETQYF	TGCAGCGTTGGAGTAGCATCGGAGACCCAGTACTTC
.	few	TRBV5-1	16	TRBJ1-5	CASSWGGADRNQPQHF	TGCGCCAGCAGCTGGGGGGGAGCAGACAGGAATCAGCCCCAGCATTTT
TRBD2	few	TRBV6-5	16	TRBJ2-7	CASSYSGLADTYEQYF	TGTGCCAGCAGTTACTCGGGACTAGCTGACACCTACGAGCAGTACTTC
.	.	TRBV6-1	15	TRBJ1-2	CASSRGSRGTYGYTF	TGTGCCAGCAGCAGAGGTTCGCGGGGAACCTATGGCTACACCTTC
.	few	TRBV19	14	TRBJ1-6	CASSSGSRNSPLHF	TGTGCCAGTAGTAGCGGCAGTCGAAATTCACCCCTCCACTTT
TRBD1	.	TRBV4-3	16	TRBJ1-3	CASSQDGTGLGNTIYF	TGCGCCAGCAGCCAAGATGGGACAGGCCTTGGAAACACCATATATTTT
.	.	TRBV10-3	16	TRBJ2-3	CAISVGGLTHTDTQYF	TGTGCCATCAGTGTTGGAGGACTCACCCACACAGATACGCAGTATTTT
.	few	TRBV15	13	TRBJ1-2	CATSRDQGYGYTF	TGTGCCACCAGCAGAGACCAGGGCTATGGCTACACCTTC